This is a list of T cell receptor beta chains from one sample in a study of T-cell memory formation after mild COVID-19. MiXCR, run by TCRdb on the 5' RACE reads, gives a single entry per CDR3 protein. The sample consists of fewer than 700,000 distinct CDR3 sequences, roughly 17% of them appearing once. What was sequenced was PBMCs or a T cell subset sorted from them (not recorded which). Source of these receptors: an adult woman who had mild COVID-19 (a few samples of this study predate the infection). Cell type and time point are not known. Both conserved end residues are part of each CDR3. A D gene is named only where the DNA matches it firmly. Where a row states a size, it is once, few, many or the class of an expanded clone; other rows omit it.

size,V,J,D,DNA,CDR3
-,TRBV2,TRBJ2-3,TRBD2,TGTGCCAGCAGTGAAGGCGGGGGGACAATTGGTACGCAGTATTTT,CASSEGGGTIGTQYF
few,TRBV12-3/TRBV12-4,TRBJ2-5,TRBD2,TGTGCCAGCAGTTTAGGGACTAGCGGGGGGGTTTATGGCGAGACCCAGTACTTC,CASSLGTSGGVYGETQYF
-,TRBV7-2,TRBJ1-2,TRBD1,TGTGCCAGCAGGTTCCCGTACAGGGGACGGGAGGGCTACACCTTC,CASRFPYRGREGYTF
few,TRBV27,TRBJ2-7,-,TGTGCCAGCAGTGGGACGGAGACCTACGAGCAGTACTTC,CASSGTETYEQYF
many,TRBV5-1,TRBJ2-1,-,TGCGCCAGCAGCTTGCCGATCGGACTTGCGGGTGAGCAGTTCTTC,CASSLPIGLAGEQFF
few,TRBV9,TRBJ2-7,TRBD2,TGTGCCAGCAAGGGCGGGACTAGCTCTCCCTACGAGCAGTACTTC,CASKGGTSSPYEQYF
-,TRBV7-2,TRBJ1-4,TRBD1,TGTGCCAGCAGCACCAGGGGGCGGGTAGATGAAAAACTGTTTTTT,CASSTRGRVDEKLFF
many,TRBV3-1,TRBJ1-6,-,TGTGCCAGCAGCCAAGCGGCCAGCAGGGGATCGAATTCACCCCTCCACTTT,CASSQAASRGSNSPLHF
-,TRBV7-2,TRBJ2-5,TRBD1,TGTGCCAGCAGCCAGAGGGACAGGGAGGTTTGGTGGGAGACCCAGTACTTC,CASSQRDREVWWETQYF
-,TRBV30,TRBJ1-5,-,TGTGCCTGGACCGCGGGGAGCAATCAGCCCCAGCATTTT,CAWTAGSNQPQHF
few,TRBV6-1,TRBJ1-2,-,TGTGCCAGCAGTGCGAGGACTCCTCCTTATGGCTACACCTTC,CASSARTPPYGYTF
-,TRBV5-1,TRBJ2-1,TRBD2,TGCGCCAGCAGCCCGGGACTAGCGCCCAACAATGAGCAGTTCTTC,CASSPGLAPNNEQFF
few,TRBV7-9,TRBJ2-2,TRBD2,TGTGCCAGCATAAAGCGGGGGTCCACCGGGGAGCTGTTTTTT,CASIKRGSTGELFF
-,TRBV4-3,TRBJ2-6,-,TGCGCCAGCAGCCAAGAGGGGGCTACTGGGGCCAACGTCCTGACTTTC,CASSQEGATGANVLTF
-,TRBV25-1,TRBJ2-1,-,TGTGCCAGCAGTGAGGTAGCTATCAATGAGCAGTTCTTC,CASSEVAINEQFF